The T cell receptor beta chain under discussion was sequenced for a study of cytomegalovirus exposure and HLA in healthy donors. Study outcomes and limitations: 150 to 200 TCR beta chains were listed as cytomegalovirus-associated. Later, an analysis found that TCR clusters from the first cohort tended to co-occur in the roughly 120 validation repertoires.

Clones were sequenced by immunoSEQ multiplex PCR, and TCRdb holds only the in-frame ones, with some missing. Of some 64,000 clones listed, 95% to 97% were seen once; the top ten hold more than 0.95%. The CDR3 spans 12 residues. CDR1 and CDR2 from the germline V gene are MDHEN and SYDVKM. V was trimmed by 1 base and J by 7 bases, leaving 5 bases between them. About this clone: Its specificity is unknown.

The genes are TRBV28 and TRBJ2-1, with D uncertain. What was sequenced was PBMCs. The sequence derives from a woman younger than 35 in good health and CMV-seronegative. The CDR3 spells CASSLYRNEQFF. DNA for the CDR3: TGTGCCAGCAGTTTATACAGAAATGAGCAGTTCTTC.